What follows is one TCR beta chain and its context. The antigen remains undetermined. In TCRdb, the 5' RACE reads were re-called with MiXCR into one record per CDR3 protein. The sample carries fewer than 450,000 distinct CDR3 sequences, about 28% recorded once. The sample originates from a study of identical twins' blood T cells. Study outcomes and limitations: Abundant TCRbeta CDR3s overlapped more between twins than with unrelated donors. Shared environment remains a possible cause of twin similarity.

The CDR3 covers 16 residues. The V and J ends lost 5 bases and 2 bases, in that order; junction bases with no gene match: 5. Germline CDR1 reads MNHEY; CDR2 reads SMNVEV (reference sequence). V and J are TRBV27 and TRBJ2-3; 12 bases fit TRBD2. The TCR was taken from a woman between 18 and 50 years old in good health. The sequenced material came from PBMCs. The CDR3, as DNA: TGTGCCAGCAGTGATGGGACTAGCGGGTCCACAGATACGCAGTATTTT. Its protein product is CASSDGTSGSTDTQYF.